This entry describes one T cell receptor (beta chain). Antigen unknown. PCR involved 60 Vbeta and 13 Jbeta primers. The repertoire was sequenced with immunoSEQ multiplex PCR; TCRdb's copy has only in-frame clones and lacks some. The table has 85,000 to 130,000 clones, approximately 80% seen once. The source of the sample is a study of cytomegalovirus exposure and HLA in healthy donors. The germline gives CDR1 LGHNA, CDR2 YNFKEQ. Trimming cost V 4 bases and J 4 bases; bases outside gene matches: 11. This CDR3 is built from 16 residues. Study observations and caveats: Excluded were some V segments that proved indistinguishable, including TRBV6-2 and TRBV6-3. Earlier analysis looked at TCR beta V segments, and most were productive about 90% or about 30% of the time. A later analysis found TCR association rates differed by HLA locus, highest for DRB1 and lowest for HLA-C. TCR beta chains numbering under 200 were designated cytomegalovirus-associated.

The genes are TRBV4-2 and TRBJ2-7; TRBD2 agrees at 9 bases. The receptor's source is a woman younger than 30 in good health and CMV-seronegative. Sequenced: PBMCs. CDR3 in DNA: TGTGCCAGCAGCCCCAGACTAGCGGACTCTTTTTACGAGCAGTACTTC. This gives the protein CASSPRLADSFYEQYF.